The 4 T cell receptor beta chains below were found in one sample sequenced in a study of OX40 agonist ivuxolimab in advanced cancers. The method behind the library was the immunoSEQ multiplex PCR assay. Not all clones reach the TCRdb copy of this immuneACCESS table, which keeps in-frame sequences only. Checked studies attribute under half of the gap to unresolved V genes and leave the rest unexplained. Recorded for this sample are roughly 75,000 clones; more than 75% of them occurred a single time. Together, the top ten hold 0.7% to 0.9% of the sample. Material: CD4+ or CD8+ T cells sorted from blood, obtained in a trial of the OX40 agonist ivuxolimab. Source of these receptors: an adult with an advanced solid tumor such as melanoma, head and neck, liver or kidney cancer.

The CDR3 DNA follows: TGTGCCTGGAGTGACGGGAATCAGCCCCAGCATTTT. Its translation: CAWSDGNQPQHF. This sequence joins TRBV30 and TRBJ1-5; D not certain. Germline V gene sequence: CDR1 GTSNPN, CDR2 SVGIG (reference sequence). V lost 1 base and J 4 bases, leaving 5 bases between the germline ends. This CDR3 comprises 12 residues.

The rearrangement uses TRBV6-5 and TRBJ2-3; no reliable D call. This CDR3 contains 11 residues. Germline V gives CDR1 MNHEY, CDR2 SVGAGI. Trimming stripped 5 bases from V and 6 bases from J, with 6 bases between. CDR3: CASSDGDTQYF. CDR3 DNA: TGTGCCAGCAGTGATGGGGATACGCAGTATTTT.

The J gene is TRBJ2-3, the V gene TRBV2; no definite D call. Trimming left V 6 bases short and J 0 bases short, with 10 bases between. CDR3 length: 14 residues. Germline CDR1 and CDR2: SNHLY and FYNNEI. Here the CDR3 reads CASRLRASTDTQYF. The CDR3 nucleotides read TGTGCCAGCAGGCTTAGGGCTAGCACAGATACGCAGTATTTT.

The chain recombines TRBV19 with TRBJ1-1; D is undetermined. The CDR3 spans 11 residues. Germline V CDR1 and CDR2: LNHDA, SQIVND (reference sequence). The V end lost 4 bases, the J end lost 7 bases, and 7 bases lay between the germline ends. CDR3 nucleotide sequence: TGTGCCAGTAGTACACAGATTGAAGCTTTCTTT. Protein sequence: CASSTQIEAFF. Filled out from reference TRBV19 and TRBJ1-1, the complete variable domain reads DGGITQSPKYLFRKEGQNVTLSCEQNLNHDAMYWYRQDPGQGLRLIYYSQIVNDFQKGDIAEGYSVSREKKESFPLTVTSAQKNPTAFYLCASSTQIEAFFGQGTRLTVV.